These T cell receptor beta chains were read from a single sample in a study of blood T cell repertoires in COVID-19. Data came from immunoSEQ multiplex PCR; TCRdb stores just in-frame clones and leaves some out. The sample yields 25,000 to 35,000 clones, around 88% seen once. The sample comprised peripheral blood. The source of these receptors is a human donor in a cohort sampled during active COVID-19. The CDR3 runs from the conserved cysteine through the conserved F or W. The D gene is left open where the match is weak.

J gene | D gene | V gene | CDR3 DNA | CDR3 protein
TRBJ2-3 | NA | TRBV13 | TGTGCCAGCAGCTTACGACTAGTGCGTTACACAGATACGCAGTATTTT | CASSLRLVRYTDTQYF
TRBJ1-1 | NA | TRBV30 | TGTGCCTGGAGTGTATTGTCAGGAAGGCAGGCTTTCTTT | CAWSVLSGRQAFF
TRBJ2-7 | TRBD1 | TRBV5-6 | TGTGCCAGCAGCCATACCGGGACAGGGGGGGACGAGCAGTACTTC | CASSHTGTGGDEQYF
TRBJ2-2 | NA | TRBV4-1 | TGCGCCAGCAGCCAATACGAGGGCCCGAACACCGGGGAGCTGTTTTTT | CASSQYEGPNTGELFF
TRBJ1-1 | TRBD1 | TRBV20-1 | TGCAGTGCTAGTATGGGACAGGGAGGGTTTGCAGCTTTCTTT | CSASMGQGGFAAFF
TRBJ1-2 | TRBD1 | TRBV18 | TGTGCCAGCTCACTGGGGACAGATTCTAACTATGGCTACACCTTC | CASSLGTDSNYGYTF
TRBJ2-7 | NA | TRBV11-2 | TGTGCCAGCACCCGGGGGTACGAGCAGTACTTC | CASTRGYEQYF
TRBJ1-5 | NA | TRBV15 | TGTGCCACCAGCAGAGATCCCACAGGCTTTTGGCCCCAGCATTTT | CATSRDPTGFWPQHF
TRBJ2-1 | NA | TRBV7-9 | TGTGCCAGCAGCTTATCAACACCTGACGGTGGAGGTAATGAGCAGTTCTTC | CASSLSTPDGGGNEQFF
TRBJ2-6 | NA | TRBV6-1 | TGTGCCAGCAGTGAAACCGACAGTTTATTATCTGGGGCCAACGTCCTGACTTTC | CASSETDSLLSGANVLTF
TRBJ2-7 | NA | TRBV6-1 | TGTGCCAGCAGTGAAAGGTCCCAGGGCTACGAGCAGTACTTC | CASSERSQGYEQYF